These 6 T cell receptor beta chains originate from one sample sequenced in a study of blood T cell repertoires in COVID-19. Produced via immunoSEQ multiplex PCR; TCRdb's table is partial and in-frame only. The sample yields 75,000 or so clones, 88% seen once. Material: peripheral blood. These receptor sequences come from a man aged 50 to 59 with acute or convalescent COVID-19.

The V gene is TRBV19, the J gene TRBJ1-1, with a weak D call TRBD1 (5 bases). Trimming took off 3 bases at V and 4 bases at J, with 9 bases between the two ends. The germline gives CDR1 LNHDA, CDR2 SQIVND (reference sequence). CDR3 length equals 13 residues. The CDR3 DNA follows: TGTGCCAGTAGTATTCGGGGGGGCACTGAAGCTTTCTTT. Translated: CASSIRGGTEAFF.

The chain employs TRBV3-1 (or the pseudogene TRBV3-2) and TRBJ2-3; tentatively, D is TRBD1 (6 bases). The CDR3 totals 17 residues. Trimming removed 0 bases from V and 4 bases from J, with 17 bases in between. The germline CDR1 and CDR2 sequences are LGHDT and YNNKEL (reference sequence). CDR3 DNA: TGTGCCAGCAGCCAAGATCGGTGGGACATGGGTCCAGATACGCAGTATTTT. It codes for CASSQDRWDMGPDTQYF.

V and J are TRBV3-1 (or the pseudogene TRBV3-2) and TRBJ2-1; TRBD1 matches at 9 bases. CDR3 length: 15 residues. The V and J ends lost 4 bases and 9 bases, in that order; junction bases with no gene match: 10. CDR1 LGHDT and CDR2 YNNKEL come from the germline V gene (reference sequence). This CDR3 reads CASSPSGTGLTEQFF. The CDR3 DNA is TGTGCCAGCAGCCCGTCCGGGACAGGGCTGACTGAGCAGTTCTTC.

The chain carries TRBV11-2 and TRBJ2-2, with a possible D match to TRBD1 (6 bases). This CDR3 has 15 residues. The V gene lost 3 bases and the J gene lost 2 bases, with 10 bases spanning the gap. Germline V lookup: CDR1 SGHAT, CDR2 FQNNGV. CDR3 protein: CASSFLRGNTGELFF. The CDR3 nucleotides read TGTGCCAGCAGCTTCCTCAGGGGAAACACCGGGGAGCTGTTTTTT.

The chain uses TRBV3-1 (or the pseudogene TRBV3-2) and TRBJ2-1; maybe TRBD2 (6 bases). The CDR3 has 15 amino acids. Germline CDR1 reads LGHDT; CDR2 reads YNNKEL (reference sequence). V was shortened by 0 bases and J by 2 bases, with 8 bases between the two germline ends. DNA of the CDR3: TGTGCCAGCAGCCAAGACACGGGGGCCTACAATGAGCAGTTCTTC. Protein product: CASSQDTGAYNEQFF.

The chain uses TRBV4-1 and TRBJ2-6; perhaps TRBD1 as D (5 bases). V was clipped by 0 bases and J by 2 bases, with 8 bases between them. The CDR3 is made up of 16 amino acids. The germline V gene has CDR1 MGHRA and CDR2 YSYEKL. CDR3 loop: CASSQDWGAGANVLTF. In nucleotides, the CDR3 is TGCGCCAGCAGCCAAGATTGGGGCGCTGGGGCCAACGTCCTGACTTTC.